Listed here is a single TCR beta chain. Antigen unknown. The data were obtained in a study of cytomegalovirus exposure and HLA in healthy donors. Study results and caveats: A missense DCLRE1C variant was associated with V- and J-gene trimming of TCR beta chains in a later analysis, and an independent cohort replicated the association. Researchers counted around 160 TCR beta chains as cytomegalovirus-associated.

Germline V gives CDR1 SNHLY, CDR2 FYNNEI. The germline V and J ends were trimmed by 5 bases and 1 base, with 15 bases remaining between them. The CDR3 contains 16 residues. The study ran its PCR with 60 Vbeta and 13 Jbeta primers. Profiled with immunoSEQ multiplex PCR; TCRdb holds only in-frame clones, not every one. The repertoire holds some 180,000 clones, with about four fifths as singletons. J is TRBJ1-5 and V is TRBV2; D unclear. This clonotype was sampled from a woman between 18 and 29 years old in good health and CMV-seronegative. The specimen was PBMCs. In DNA, the CDR3 is TGTGCCAGCAGTTTCTGGGCCGCGGGAAGCAATCAGCCCCAGCATTTT. It is translated as CASSFWAAGSNQPQHF. Using reference TRBV2 and TRBJ1-5 for the parts outside the CDR3, the full variable domain is EPEVTQTPSHQVTQMGQEVILRCVPISNHLYFYWYRQILGQKVEFLVSFYNNEISEKSEIFDDQFSVERPDGSNFTLKIRSTKLEDSAMYFCASSFWAAGSNQPQHFGDGTRLSIL.